These 17 T cell receptor beta chains came from one sample sequenced in a study. TCRdb analysed the RT-PCR reads with MiXCR anew, one entry per CDR3 protein. The sample has 650,000 to 800,000 distinct CDR3 sequences; more than 13% are singletons. The sample comprised memory CD4+ T cells from blood. The receptor set was obtained from a female donor in good health, serving as a healthy control.

In this sample, this clonotype turned up many times. The chain carries TRBV6-5 and TRBJ1-2; no reliable D call. V dropped 2 bases and J dropped 7 bases, with 17 bases sitting between them. The CDR3 has 15 residues. Germline V gives CDR1 MNHEY, CDR2 SVGAGI. CDR3 bases: TGTGCCAGCAGTTACGCCCACGGATATTCTGGTGGCTACACCTTC. Translating it yields CASSYAHGYSGGYTF.

The chain has TRBV6-1 and TRBJ1-2, with D uncertain. From germline, CDR1 is MNHNS and CDR2 SASEGT. The CDR3 contains 13 residues. V was shortened by 4 bases and J by 5 bases, with 11 bases between the two germline ends. In DNA form, the CDR3 reads TGTGCCAGCAGTGGGACGGACCGGTATGGCTACACCTTC. Protein: CASSGTDRYGYTF.

V gene TRBV5-1 combines with J gene TRBJ2-1, with 10 positions matching TRBD2. The CDR3 is 16 residues long. Germline trimming cut 3 bases from V and 8 bases from J; bases unmatched to any gene: 11. Germline V CDR1 and CDR2: SGHRS, YFSETQ. CDR3 region: CASSWSGTSAIDEQFF. CDR3 nucleotide sequence: TGCGCCAGCAGCTGGTCCGGGACTAGCGCCATCGATGAGCAGTTCTTC.

This clonotype was found many times. V usage is TRBV29-1 and J usage is TRBJ2-5; D is possibly TRBD2 (6 bases). CDR3 length: 12 amino acids. V lost 7 bases and J 4 bases, leaving 13 bases between the germline ends. The germline CDR1 and CDR2 sequences are SQVTM and ANQGSEA. CDR3 in amino acids: CSATSAGETQYF. The CDR3 coding sequence is TGCAGCGCTACCTCAGCGGGAGAGACCCAGTACTTC.

The chain is built from TRBV20-1 and TRBJ2-5; the match to TRBD1 covers 8 bases. Unmatched junction bases numbered 3, after V lost 4 bases and J lost 5 bases. CDR3 length equals 12 residues. The germline CDR1 and CDR2 sequences are DFQATT and SNEGSKA (reference sequence). CDR3 in amino acids: CSATRQGETQYF. The CDR3 coding sequence is TGCAGTGCTACACGACAGGGGGAGACCCAGTACTTC.

There are a few counts of this clonotype. The gene calls are TRBV9 and TRBJ1-6, with D unresolved. The CDR3 has 14 amino acids. From germline, CDR1 is SGDLS and CDR2 YYNGEE. Trimming pared 0 bases from V and 14 bases from J, leaving 15 bases between. The CDR3, as DNA: TGTGCCAGCAGCGTAGAAGGAGACGCGTTGGCCCTCCACTTT. Protein sequence: CASSVEGDALALHF.

V usage is TRBV12-3 or TRBV12-4 and J usage is TRBJ1-2; TRBD1 matches at 7 bases. The junction had 6 bases not matched to a gene; V was cut back by 4 bases and J by 4 bases. The CDR3 has 14 residues. CDR3: CASSSGQFSYGYTF. As DNA, the CDR3 is TGTGCCAGCAGTTCGGGACAGTTTTCCTATGGCTACACCTTC.

This clonotype was counted between two and nine times. As DNA, the CDR3 is TGTGCCAGCACCCCGACAGGGAACTACGGCTATGGCTACACCTTC. Its translation: CASTPTGNYGYGYTF. This rearrangement joins TRBV27 to TRBJ1-2; 7 bases match TRBD1. CDR3 length: 15 amino acids. Germline V gene sequence: CDR1 MNHEY, CDR2 SMNVEV (reference sequence). Trimming took 7 bases from V and 4 from J; bases not matched to a gene: 12.

This clonotype has ten or more counts. The genes are TRBV9 and TRBJ1-2, with D perhaps TRBD1 (6 bases). The germline V gene encodes CDR1 SGDLS and CDR2 YYNGEE. Trimming pared 0 bases from V and 4 bases from J, leaving 10 bases between. CDR3 length: 14 amino acids. The CDR3 sequence is CASSVGQGTYGYTF. The CDR3 bases are TGTGCCAGCAGCGTAGGCCAGGGGACCTATGGCTACACCTTC.

The V gene is TRBV28, the J gene TRBJ2-7; 9 bases fit TRBD1. Trimming took 6 bases from V and 3 from J; bases not matched to a gene: 18. This CDR3 is 18 amino acids long. The germline gives CDR1 MDHEN, CDR2 SYDVKM. In nucleotides, the CDR3 is TGTGCCAGCAGACCCGGGACAGGGTACGGGACGCACCTCTACGAGCAGTACTTC. As protein: CASRPGTGYGTHLYEQYF. Complete variable domain (other parts from reference TRBV28 and TRBJ2-7): DVKVTQSSRYLVKRTGEKVFLECVQDMDHENMFWYRQDPGLGLRLIYFSYDVKMKEKGDIPEGYSVSREKKERFSLILESASTNQTSMYLCASRPGTGYGTHLYEQYFGPGTRLTVT.

This chain uses TRBV7-8 with TRBJ2-5, with 11 positions matching TRBD1. Germline-derived CDR1 and CDR2 are SGHVS and FQNEAQ. The length of the CDR3 is 16 residues. V lost 5 bases, J lost 5 bases, and 10 bases stayed unmatched. The DNA of the CDR3 is TGTGCCAGCAGCCTGGACAGGGGGCTAGCGTTGGAGACCCAGTACTTC. Translated: CASSLDRGLALETQYF.

The chain carries TRBV18 and TRBJ1-2; D uncertain. The V end lost 1 base, the J end lost 0 bases, and 6 bases lay between the germline ends. This CDR3 is 14 amino acids long. The germline V gene has CDR1 KGHSH and CDR2 LQKENI. The CDR3 DNA reads TGTGCCAGCTCACCACTTGAGACTAACTATGGCTACACCTTC. Translating it yields CASSPLETNYGYTF. Supplemented by reference TRBV18 and TRBJ1-2, the full variable domain reads NAGVMQNPRHLVRRRGQEARLRCSPMKGHSHVYWYRQLPEEGLKFMVYLQKENIIDESGMPKERFSAEFPKEGPSILRIQQVVRGDSAAYFCASSPLETNYGYTFGSGTRLTVV.

This clonotype came up many times. J is TRBJ1-1 and V is TRBV5-6; D call uncertain. The germline V gene has CDR1 SGHDT and CDR2 YYEEEE. This CDR3 has 13 amino acids. V lost 4 bases and J lost 0, with 7 bases in between. This CDR3 is CASSHDMNTEAFF. CDR3 bases: TGTGCCAGCAGCCACGACATGAACACTGAAGCTTTCTTT.

The chain links TRBV9 to TRBJ2-5, with 7 bases lining up with TRBD2. The V gene's germline CDR1 is SGDLS and CDR2 YYNGEE. J gave up 4 bases and V 4 bases, and 4 bases lay outside the gene matches. There are 13 residues in the CDR3. CDR3 region: CASSPWTRETQYF. CDR3 coding DNA: TGTGCCAGCAGCCCTTGGACTAGAGAGACCCAGTACTTC.

In its sample, this clonotype was seen many times. The V call is TRBV20-1, the J call TRBJ2-5; tentative D call: TRBD2 (6 bases). V lost 6 bases and J lost 5, with 16 bases in between. Germline V CDR1 and CDR2: DFQATT, SNEGSKA (reference sequence). CDR3 length: 13 residues. The CDR3 loop reads CSASDYKGETQYF. The DNA for the CDR3 is TGCAGTGCCTCGGACTACAAGGGGGAGACCCAGTACTTC.

V and J are TRBV20-1 and TRBJ2-1, with TRBD2 as a possible D gene (5 bases). With 6 bases removed from V and 5 bases from J, the gap between germline ends came to 29 bases. The CDR3 length is 18 residues. Germline-derived CDR1 and CDR2 are DFQATT and SNEGSKA (reference sequence). The DNA for the CDR3 is TGCAGTGCCCGGGGATTTGGGGAGAAGCCGTATGAGGACAATGAGCAGTTCTTC. Amino acid sequence: CSARGFGEKPYEDNEQFF.

J is TRBJ1-1 and V is TRBV6-1; weak D call: TRBD1 (6 bases). V was pared by 2 bases and J by 5 bases, with 12 bases between. The CDR3 sequence is 14 residues long. The germline V gene encodes CDR1 MNHNS and CDR2 SASEGT. The CDR3 nucleotides are TGTGCCAGCAGTGAACGGGGGCTGTTAACTGAAGCTTTCTTT. Translated: CASSERGLLTEAFF.